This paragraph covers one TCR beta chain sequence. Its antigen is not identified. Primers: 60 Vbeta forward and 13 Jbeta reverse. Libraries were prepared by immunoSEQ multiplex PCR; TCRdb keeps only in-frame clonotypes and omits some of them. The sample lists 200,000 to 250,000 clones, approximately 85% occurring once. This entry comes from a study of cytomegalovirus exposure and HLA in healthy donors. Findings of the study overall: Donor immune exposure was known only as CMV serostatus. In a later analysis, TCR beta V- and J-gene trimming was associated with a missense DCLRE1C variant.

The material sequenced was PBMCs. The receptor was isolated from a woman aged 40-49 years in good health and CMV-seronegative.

The CDR3 DNA sequence: TGTGCCAGCAGCTTGGAGGAAAACACTGAAGCTTTCTTT. Translating gives CASSLEENTEAFF. The chain joins TRBV7-9 to TRBJ1-1; D not certain. From germline, CDR1 is SEHNR and CDR2 FQNEAQ (reference sequence). The CDR3 extends over 13 amino acids. Trimming took 3 bases from V and 2 from J, leaving 7 bases between them.